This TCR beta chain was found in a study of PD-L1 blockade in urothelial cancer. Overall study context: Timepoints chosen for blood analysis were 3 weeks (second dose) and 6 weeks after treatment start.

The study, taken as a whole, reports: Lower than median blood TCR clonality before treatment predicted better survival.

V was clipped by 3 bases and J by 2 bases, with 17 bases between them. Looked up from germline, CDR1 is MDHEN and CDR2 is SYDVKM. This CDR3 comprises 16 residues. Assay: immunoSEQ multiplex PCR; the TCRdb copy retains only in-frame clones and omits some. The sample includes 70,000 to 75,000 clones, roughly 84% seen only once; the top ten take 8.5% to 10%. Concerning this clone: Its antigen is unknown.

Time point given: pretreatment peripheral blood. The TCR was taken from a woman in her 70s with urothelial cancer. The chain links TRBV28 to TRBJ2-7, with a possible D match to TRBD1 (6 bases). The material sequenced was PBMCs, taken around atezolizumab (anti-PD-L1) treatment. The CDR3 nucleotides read TGTGCCAGCAGTTTTGTTCAGGGAACAGGGACCTACGAGCAGTACTTC. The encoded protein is CASSFVQGTGTYEQYF.